Shown below are 14 T cell receptor beta chains from a single sample sequenced in a study of blood T cell repertoires in COVID-19. Some clones are missing from TCRdb's copy, which holds only in-frame ones; the method was immunoSEQ multiplex PCR. The data show approximately 140,000 clones, with more than 75% seen just once and around 15% held by the top ten. Sequencing used peripheral blood. Receptor source: a human donor with acute or convalescent COVID-19. The donor label of this sample is uncertain.

The chain couples TRBV9 to TRBJ1-2, with D possibly matching TRBD1 (5 bases). The CDR3 is 13 amino acids. Germline V gene sequence: CDR1 SGDLS, CDR2 YYNGEE. Trimming shortened V by 4 bases and J by 2 bases, and 9 bases separated the two germline ends. CDR3 in DNA: TGTGCCAGCAGCCGGACACGGAACTATGGCTACACCTTC. Translation gives CASSRTRNYGYTF.

The chain carries TRBV7-2 and TRBJ1-2; D is unresolved. Trimming left V 3 bases short and J 2 bases short, with 7 bases between. The CDR3 covers 13 residues. Germline assignment: CDR1 SGHTA and CDR2 FQGNSA. In DNA form, the CDR3 reads TGTGCCAGCAGCTTCTCTAGGAACTATGGCTACACCTTC. This translates into CASSFSRNYGYTF.

The chain carries TRBV23-1 and TRBJ2-5; possibly TRBD2 for D (6 bases). TRBV23-1 is an ORF, with its function uncertain. The CDR3 consists of 16 residues. Between the trimmed V and J ends, which lost 3 bases and 5 bases, there was a span of 19 bases. This CDR3 is CASSHSGTPRTETQYF. In DNA form, the CDR3 reads TGCGCCAGCAGTCATTCCGGGACTCCCAGGACGGAGACCCAGTACTTC.

This chain links TRBV19 with TRBJ2-1; the D gene is possibly TRBD2 (6 bases). In germline, CDR1 is LNHDA, CDR2 SQIVND (reference sequence). The CDR3 length is 14 residues. Trimming cost V 3 bases and J 6 bases, with 12 bases left between them. CDR3 coding DNA: TGTGCCAGTAGTATCGGCGGGGCCCTCAATGAGCAGTTCTTC. Residues: CASSIGGALNEQFF.

The V and J genes are TRBV19 and TRBJ1-2, with a tentative D call TRBD1 (6 bases). The CDR3 totals 12 residues. The ends were cut back, 4 bases at V and 7 bases at J, with 10 bases in the middle. Germline V gene lookup returns CDR1 LNHDA and CDR2 SQIVND (reference sequence). The CDR3: CASSTGAGGYTF. CDR3 in DNA: TGTGCCAGTAGTACAGGGGCAGGTGGCTACACCTTC.

The chain combines TRBV7-3 with TRBJ2-3; possible D gene TRBD1, 6 bases. This CDR3 region has 14 residues. Trimming cost V 5 bases and J 0 bases, with 9 bases left between them. Per germline, CDR1 SGHTA and CDR2 FQGTGA. CDR3 coding DNA: TGTGCCAGCAGCCGGGACATTAGCACAGATACGCAGTATTTT. Translating it yields CASSRDISTDTQYF.

The chain couples TRBV11-3 to TRBJ2-7; weak D call: TRBD1 (6 bases). Trimming took off 0 bases at V and 5 bases at J, with 26 bases between the two ends. The CDR3 is made up of 19 amino acids. Germline CDR1 reads SGHNT; CDR2 reads YENEEA. The CDR3 DNA reads TGTGCCAGCAGCTTAGATGCATTCCACATGGGGTACAGGGTCGACGAGCAGTACTTC. Its translation is CASSLDAFHMGYRVDEQYF. Combining the CDR3 with reference TRBV11-3 and TRBJ2-7 gives the whole variable domain EAGVVQSPRYKIIEKKQPVAFWCNPISGHNTLYWYLQNLGQGPELLIRYENEEAVDDSQLPKDRFSAERLKGVDSTLKIQPAELGDSAVYLCASSLDAFHMGYRVDEQYFGPGTRLTVT.

This clone was detected a few times. The chain couples TRBV7-9 to TRBJ1-2; tentatively, D is TRBD1 (6 bases). There are 16 residues in the CDR3. CDR1 is SEHNR, CDR2 FQNEAQ, per germline (reference sequence). Trimming stripped 2 bases from V and 6 bases from J, with 19 bases between. CDR3 bases: TGTGCCAGCAGCTTATTTCCCATGTCCAGGGGCCATGGCTACACCTTC. It is translated as CASSLFPMSRGHGYTF.

This chain uses TRBV5-5 with TRBJ2-7; 9 bases are shared with TRBD1. V was pared by 3 bases and J by 2 bases, with 6 bases of the junction left unmatched. This CDR3 spans 15 amino acids. Germline V gene data show CDR1 as SGHKS and CDR2 as YYEKEE (reference sequence). The CDR3 protein is CASSWVGTGTYEQYF. The CDR3 DNA reads TGTGCCAGCAGCTGGGTCGGGACAGGGACCTACGAGCAGTACTTC.

V gene TRBV2 combines with J gene TRBJ2-1, with no clear D. V was trimmed by 6 bases and J by 7 bases, leaving 10 bases between them. Germline V gives CDR1 SNHLY, CDR2 FYNNEI. CDR3 length: 12 amino acids. In DNA, the CDR3 is TGTGCCAGCAGCCCCGACTCAAATGAGCAGTTCTTC. Its protein is CASSPDSNEQFF.

The rearrangement links TRBV5-1 to TRBJ1-1; TRBD1 agrees at 9 bases. Germline values: CDR1 SGHRS, CDR2 YFSETQ. CDR3 length equals 13 residues. The V and J ends lost 4 bases and 11 bases, in that order; junction bases with no gene match: 9. The CDR3 spells CASSPGTGTAAFF. CDR3 nucleotide sequence: TGCGCCAGCAGCCCCGGGACAGGGACTGCCGCTTTCTTT.

The chain combines TRBV19 with TRBJ1-1; the match to TRBD1 covers 7 bases. CDR1 is LNHDA, CDR2 SQIVND, per germline (reference sequence). The junction had 7 bases not matched to a gene; V was cut back by 6 bases and J by 6 bases. This CDR3 is built from 13 residues. The CDR3 here is CASSRWGQSEAFF. CDR3 DNA: TGTGCCAGTAGCCGATGGGGACAGTCTGAAGCTTTCTTT.

This clone has only one observation. The chain combines TRBV27 with TRBJ1-6, with 7 bases matching TRBD1. Germline V gene lookup returns CDR1 MNHEY and CDR2 SMNVEV (reference sequence). J was trimmed by 2 bases and V by 0 bases; bases with no gene match: 16. This CDR3 spans 21 amino acids. The CDR3 loop is CASSLSGLTGLREAYNSPLHF. In DNA, the CDR3 is TGTGCCAGCAGTTTATCGGGGCTGACAGGGCTCAGGGAGGCCTATAATTCACCCCTCCACTTT.

The rearrangement links TRBV19 to TRBJ1-6, with TRBD1 as a possible D gene (5 bases). The V end was cut by 6 bases, the J end by 3 bases, with 15 bases between. This CDR3 has 16 residues. Germline lookup yields CDR1 LNHDA and CDR2 SQIVND (reference sequence). The DNA of the CDR3 is TGTGCCAGTAGGGTCGTGGACACGAGCTATAATTCACCCCTCCACTTT. This sequence encodes CASRVVDTSYNSPLHF.